A selection of T cell receptor beta chains follows, all from one sample in a study of T cell repertoires in cytomegalovirus infection. The antigens these receptors bind are not known. Each CDR3 protein gets one entry after TCRdb re-called the reads with MiXCR. The table lists approximately 1,000,000 distinct CDR3 sequences, about a third of them singletons. The sequencing here drew on cultured CD8+ T cells from PBMCs, taken from culture after CMV antigen stimulation. The receptors were gathered from a human donor in good health (CMV status not recorded). Some clones in this sample may be carry-over from other donors' samples. Each CDR3 is given with its conserved first and last residue. D genes are given only for firm matches. Clone size is not always given. Where it is, it says once, few, many or a class for expanded clones.

d_gene	j_gene	abundance	v_gene	CDR3nt	CDR3aa
-	TRBJ1-2	-	TRBV20-1	TGCAGTGCTGGGTATGGCTACACCTTC	CSAGYGYTF
-	TRBJ2-1	many	TRBV9	TGTGCCAGCAGCGTATCTAAGGGGGGACCGACCTTGGAGCAGTTCTTC	CASSVSKGGPTLEQFF
-	TRBJ2-7	-	TRBV2	TGTGCCAGCATCGGGATTGGGGGGTACGAGCAGTACTTC	CASIGIGGYEQYF
-	TRBJ1-5	many	TRBV10-2	TGCGCCAGCCGGGGCGGGGGTACTCAGCCCCAGCATTTT	CASRGGGTQPQHF
-	TRBJ2-2	-	TRBV2	TGTGCCAGCAGTGAAGCGAGAAAGGGGGCGGGAACCGGGGAGCTGCTTTTT	CASSEARKGAGTGELLF
TRBD1	TRBJ1-3	few	TRBV12-3/TRBV12-4	TGTGCCAGCAGTTCCTCCGATGGCGCGGGGGGTCCGGGACAGGGGCTTCCTACTGGAAACACCATATATTTT	CASSSSDGAGGPGQGLPTGNTIYF
-	TRBJ2-1	few	TRBV6-5	TGTGCCAGCAGTTACCAGCCCCCAGAGCAGTTCTTC	CASSYQPPEQFF
TRBD1	TRBJ1-2	-	TRBV6-1	TGTGCCAGCGGTCAAAGGGTTGCGGGACAGGGTCTTACTAACTATGGCTACACCTTC	CASGQRVAGQGLTNYGYTF
-	TRBJ1-1	-	TRBV6-4	TGTGCCAGCAGTCCTCGCTCTGACCAGCGCATGAACACTGAAGCTTTCTTT	CASSPRSDQRMNTEAFF
TRBD2	TRBJ2-2	-	TRBV20-1	TGCAGTGCCTGGGGCGGACTAGCGGGGGGGACCGGGGAGCTGTTTTTT	CSAWGGLAGGTGELFF
-	TRBJ2-1	-	TRBV29-1	TGCAGCCTGTACGATGCGAATGAGCAGTTCTTC	CSLYDANEQFF
-	TRBJ1-2	-	TRBV20-1	TGCAGTGCTAGAGGGATACAGGGAGCTCTAAACTATGGCTTCACCTTC	CSARGIQGALNYGFTF
-	TRBJ2-5	many	TRBV19	TGTGCCAGTAGTATGGGATCGTCCAAATTCCAAGAGACCCAGTACTTC	CASSMGSSKFQETQYF
-	TRBJ2-2	-	TRBV7-6	TGTGCCAGCAGCTTAGGAGAGGGAGGTCTCAGGAACACCGGGGAGCTGTTTTTT	CASSLGEGGLRNTGELFF
-	TRBJ2-7	-	TRBV20-1	TGCAGTGCTAGAGGAATTGGCTACGATCGGGACTTC	CSARGIGYDRDF
-	TRBJ2-3	-	TRBV4-3	TGCGCCAGCAGCCCCCGGGATAGCTTGGGCACAGATACGCAGTATTTT	CASSPRDSLGTDTQYF
-	TRBJ2-2	few	TRBV12-3/TRBV12-4	TGTGCCAGCAGTTTATTGGGGATCCTTGGCACCGGGGAGCTGTTTTTT	CASSLLGILGTGELFF
-	TRBJ2-1	few	TRBV7-9	TGTGCCAGCAGCTTAAGAGCGATGGGGACCCTCTACAATGAGCAGTTCTTC	CASSLRAMGTLYNEQFF
TRBD1	TRBJ2-1	many	TRBV7-9	TGTGCCAGCAGCCTCCGGGACAGCACCTACAATGAGCAGTTCTTC	CASSLRDSTYNEQFF
-	TRBJ2-1	few	TRBV9	TGTGCCAGTAGCGAGCCGGGACTTGAGCAGTTCTTC	CASSEPGLEQFF
-	TRBJ2-1	-	TRBV2	TGTGCCAGCATAGGCGGGGCCAGCAATGAGCAGTTCTTC	CASIGGASNEQFF
TRBD1	TRBJ1-3	-	TRBV2	TGTGCCAGCAGTCCCAGACAGGGAGGCCACGGTACCATATATTTT	CASSPRQGGHGTIYF
-	TRBJ1-1	-	TRBV5-8	TGTGCCAGCAGCCTGTTCGACCGTATGGTGAACACTGAAGCTTTCTTT	CASSLFDRMVNTEAFF
TRBD1	TRBJ1-1	-	TRBV7-4	TGTGCCAGCAGCACCCGGGACAGGGGATTCCACAACACTGAAGCTTTCTTT	CASSTRDRGFHNTEAFF
-	TRBJ2-5	few	TRBV7-9	TGTGCCAGCAGCACTTGGGGAAAGGACGAAGAGACCCAGTACTTC	CASSTWGKDEETQYF
TRBD2	TRBJ2-1	few	TRBV10-3	TGTGCCATCAGTCCAACTAGCGGAACAAACAATGAGCAGTTCTTC	CAISPTSGTNNEQFF
-	TRBJ2-1	many	TRBV7-6	TGTGCCAGCAGCTTAGTGTCCAATTCCTACAATGAGCAGTTCTTC	CASSLVSNSYNEQFF
TRBD1	TRBJ2-7	-	TRBV27	TGTGCCAGCAGTCCGTCCAAAGGGGACAGCTCCTACGAGCAGTACTTC	CASSPSKGDSSYEQYF
-	TRBJ1-5	few	TRBV7-2	TGTGCCAGCAGCCCCGCGCCCGGGCTGAGCAATCAGCCCCAGCATTTT	CASSPAPGLSNQPQHF
-	TRBJ1-2	-	TRBV7-9	TGTGCCAGCAGCTTAAATCTTAACTATGGCTACACCTTC	CASSLNLNYGYTF
TRBD1	TRBJ1-5	few	TRBV6-1	TGTGCCAGCAGTCTCAATCGCCATGCCGGGGGACAGGGTTGGAAGCCCCAGCATTTT	CASSLNRHAGGQGWKPQHF
-	TRBJ2-1	-	TRBV10-3	TGTGCCATCAGTGAGGGGGGACTCGTTCTTGAGGGCTACAGGGAGCAGTTCTTC	CAISEGGLVLEGYREQFF
-	TRBJ2-1	-	TRBV20-1	TGCAGTGCTAGAGGTGGGAGAGGGGCCTACAATGAGCAGTTCTTC	CSARGGRGAYNEQFF
-	TRBJ1-3	few	TRBV19	TGTGCCAGTAGTATCGGCCAGCCGCGTCGAAACACCATATATTTT	CASSIGQPRRNTIYF
-	TRBJ1-1	-	TRBV29-1	TGCAGCGTTGACCCTACAGGCGAAGCTTTCTTT	CSVDPTGEAFF
TRBD1	TRBJ1-1	few	TRBV10-3	TGTGCCATCAGTGAGTCGGACAGGGGGCTTGTGCACACTGAAGCTTTCTTT	CAISESDRGLVHTEAFF
-	TRBJ1-4	few	TRBV28	TGTGCCAGCAACAATATGGGGTACAATAATGAAAAACTGTTTTTT	CASNNMGYNNEKLFF
-	TRBJ1-4	-	TRBV6-5	TGTGCCAGCAGTCCGAGGATCGTAGGTGAAAAACTGTTTTTT	CASSPRIVGEKLFF
TRBD1	TRBJ1-5	-	TRBV28	TGTGCCAGCAGTACCCGGGACAGGGTTGAACGGCAGCCCCAGCATTTT	CASSTRDRVERQPQHF
-	TRBJ1-2	-	TRBV15	TGTGCCACCAGCAGAGATCGGTCCGGGGAAGGCTACACCTTC	CATSRDRSGEGYTF
-	TRBJ2-3	few	TRBV6-2/TRBV6-3	TGTGCCAGCAGTTACCTAGCCCTCGGCACAGATACGCAGTATTTT	CASSYLALGTDTQYF
-	TRBJ1-1	-	TRBV2	TGTGCCTCCAAGAGCAGGACTGAAGCTTTCTTT	CASKSRTEAFF
-	TRBJ1-1	-	TRBV10-3	TGTGCCATCAGTGGGCCCCACACTGAAGCTTTCTTT	CAISGPHTEAFF
-	TRBJ2-7	-	TRBV28	TGTGCCAGCAGGGGAATTCTCCTCTGGTCCTACGAGCAGTACTTC	CASRGILLWSYEQYF
TRBD2	TRBJ2-1	few	TRBV7-2	TGTGCCAGCAGCTCACCACTAGCGAATCCATTGGAGCAGTTCTTC	CASSSPLANPLEQFF
-	TRBJ2-3	-	TRBV4-1	TGCGCCAGCAGCCCGACTCTAGGGGCAGATACGCAGTATTTT	CASSPTLGADTQYF
-	TRBJ1-5	-	TRBV27	TGTGCCAGCAGGGCGGCGGGGTATAGCAATCAGCCCCAGCATTTT	CASRAAGYSNQPQHF
-	TRBJ2-2	many	TRBV7-8	TGTGCCAGCAGCTTAGTCGAAACGACAGGGAACACCGGGGAGCTGTTTTTT	CASSLVETTGNTGELFF
TRBD1	TRBJ1-2	-	TRBV15	TGTGCCACCAGCAACCTGACAGGGTTTGGCTACACCTTC	CATSNLTGFGYTF
-	TRBJ1-5	-	TRBV5-6	TGTGCCAGCAGCCCGAGGGCAGGGGCTAGCAATCAGCCCCAGCATTTT	CASSPRAGASNQPQHF
TRBD2	TRBJ2-5	-	TRBV6-1	TGTGCCAGCAGTAACCGGGCGGGGGGGCGTGAGACCCAGTACTTC	CASSNRAGGRETQYF
-	TRBJ1-2	once	TRBV6-1	TGTGCCAGCAGTTACGGGCCCAAGGCTGGCTACACCTTC	CASSYGPKAGYTF
TRBD1	TRBJ2-1	few	TRBV7-9	TGTGCCAGCAGCCGACTATTGGGCATTTACCGGGACAGGGAAGACAATGAGCAGTTCTTC	CASSRLLGIYRDREDNEQFF